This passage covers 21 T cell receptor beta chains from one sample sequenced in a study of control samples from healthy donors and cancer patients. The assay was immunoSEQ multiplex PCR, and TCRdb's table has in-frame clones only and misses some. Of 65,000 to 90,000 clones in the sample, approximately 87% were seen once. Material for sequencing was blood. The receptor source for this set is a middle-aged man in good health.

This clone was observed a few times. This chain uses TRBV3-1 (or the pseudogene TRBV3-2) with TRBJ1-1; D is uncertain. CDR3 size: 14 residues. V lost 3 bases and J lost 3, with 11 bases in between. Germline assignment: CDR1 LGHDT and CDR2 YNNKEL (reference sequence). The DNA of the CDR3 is TGTGCCAGCAGCCAGGCCCACACGGACACTGAAGCTTTCTTT. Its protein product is CASSQAHTDTEAFF.

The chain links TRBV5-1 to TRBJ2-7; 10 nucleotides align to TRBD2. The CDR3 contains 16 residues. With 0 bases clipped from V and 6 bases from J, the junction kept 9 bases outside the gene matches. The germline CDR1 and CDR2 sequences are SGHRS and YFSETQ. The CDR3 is CASSLGLLAGESEQYF. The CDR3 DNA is TGCGCCAGCAGCTTGGGGCTTCTAGCGGGAGAATCCGAGCAGTACTTC.

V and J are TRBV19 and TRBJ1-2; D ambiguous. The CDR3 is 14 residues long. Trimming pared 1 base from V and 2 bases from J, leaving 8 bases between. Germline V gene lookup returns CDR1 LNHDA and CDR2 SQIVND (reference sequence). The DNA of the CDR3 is TGTGCCAGTAGTATAGGTGCCAGAAACTATGGCTACACCTTC. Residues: CASSIGARNYGYTF.

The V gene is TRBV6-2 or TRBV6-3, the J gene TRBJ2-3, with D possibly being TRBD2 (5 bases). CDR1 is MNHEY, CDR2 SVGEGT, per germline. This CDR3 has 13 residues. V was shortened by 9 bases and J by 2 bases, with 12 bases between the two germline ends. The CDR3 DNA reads TGTGCCAGTAGCGAACAGCTCACAGATACGCAGTATTTT. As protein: CASSEQLTDTQYF.

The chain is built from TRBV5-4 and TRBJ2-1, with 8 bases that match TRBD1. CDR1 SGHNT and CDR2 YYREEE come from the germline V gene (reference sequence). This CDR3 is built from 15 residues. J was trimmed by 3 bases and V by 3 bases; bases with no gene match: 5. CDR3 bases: TGTGCCAGCAGCTCCGGGACAGGCATCTACAATGAGCAGTTCTTC. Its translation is CASSSGTGIYNEQFF.

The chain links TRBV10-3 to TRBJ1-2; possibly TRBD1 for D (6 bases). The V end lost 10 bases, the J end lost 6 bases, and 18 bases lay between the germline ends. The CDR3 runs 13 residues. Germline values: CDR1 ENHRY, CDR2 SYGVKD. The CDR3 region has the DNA TGTGCCACCCGGGGGCGGGACCGGGATGGCTACACCTTC. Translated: CATRGRDRDGYTF.

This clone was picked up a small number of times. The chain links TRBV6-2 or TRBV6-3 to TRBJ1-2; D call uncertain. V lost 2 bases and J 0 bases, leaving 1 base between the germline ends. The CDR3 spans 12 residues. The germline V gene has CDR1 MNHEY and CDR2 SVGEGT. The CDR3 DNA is TGTGCCAGCAGTTACACTAACTATGGCTACACCTTC. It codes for CASSYTNYGYTF.

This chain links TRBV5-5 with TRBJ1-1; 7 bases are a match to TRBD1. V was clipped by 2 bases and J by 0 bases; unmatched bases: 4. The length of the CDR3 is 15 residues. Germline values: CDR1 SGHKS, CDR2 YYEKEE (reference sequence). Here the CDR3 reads CASSFTTGMNTEAFF. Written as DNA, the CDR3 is TGTGCCAGCAGCTTCACGACAGGGATGAACACTGAAGCTTTCTTT.

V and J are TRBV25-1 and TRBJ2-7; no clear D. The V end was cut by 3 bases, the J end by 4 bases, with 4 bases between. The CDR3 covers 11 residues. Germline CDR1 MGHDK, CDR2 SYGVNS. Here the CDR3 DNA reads TGTGCCAGCAGTGATGAGTACGAGCAGTACTTC. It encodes CASSDEYEQYF.

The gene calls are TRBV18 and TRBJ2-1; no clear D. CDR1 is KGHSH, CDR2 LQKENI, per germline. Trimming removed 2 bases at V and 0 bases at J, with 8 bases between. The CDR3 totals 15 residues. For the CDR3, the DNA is TGTGCCAGCTCACCAAGCTCAAGCTCCTACAATGAGCAGTTCTTC. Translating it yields CASSPSSSSYNEQFF.

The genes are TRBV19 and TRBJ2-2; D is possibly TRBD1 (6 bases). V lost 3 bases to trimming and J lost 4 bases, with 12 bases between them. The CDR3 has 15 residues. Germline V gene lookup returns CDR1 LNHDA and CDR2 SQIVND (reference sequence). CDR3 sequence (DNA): TGTGCCAGTAGTATCAGGGGCGCGGGCACCGGGGAGCTGTTTTTT. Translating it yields CASSIRGAGTGELFF.

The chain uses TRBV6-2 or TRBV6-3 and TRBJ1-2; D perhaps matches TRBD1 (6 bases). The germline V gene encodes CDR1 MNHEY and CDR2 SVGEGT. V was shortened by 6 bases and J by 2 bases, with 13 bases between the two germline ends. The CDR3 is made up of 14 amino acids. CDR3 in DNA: TGTGCCAGCAGCAAGAGAACAGGGAACTATGGCTACACCTTC. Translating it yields CASSKRTGNYGYTF.

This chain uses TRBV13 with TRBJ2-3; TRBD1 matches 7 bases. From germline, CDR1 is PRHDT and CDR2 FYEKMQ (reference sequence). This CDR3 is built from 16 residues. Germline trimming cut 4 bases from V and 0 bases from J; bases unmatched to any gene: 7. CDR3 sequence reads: CASSYPTGFSTDTQYF. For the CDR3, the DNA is TGTGCCAGCAGCTACCCGACAGGGTTTAGCACAGATACGCAGTATTTT.

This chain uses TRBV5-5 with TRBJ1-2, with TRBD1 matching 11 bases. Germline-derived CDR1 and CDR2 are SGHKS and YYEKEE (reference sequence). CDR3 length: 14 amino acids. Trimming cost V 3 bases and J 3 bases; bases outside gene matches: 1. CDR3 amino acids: CASSSGQGDYGYTF. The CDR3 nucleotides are TGTGCCAGCAGCTCGGGACAGGGGGACTATGGCTACACCTTC.

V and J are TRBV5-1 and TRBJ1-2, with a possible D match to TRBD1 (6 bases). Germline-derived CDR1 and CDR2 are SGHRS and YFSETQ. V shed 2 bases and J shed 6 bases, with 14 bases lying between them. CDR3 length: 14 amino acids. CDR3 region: CASSFQQGVNGYTF. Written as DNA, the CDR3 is TGCGCCAGCAGCTTTCAACAGGGAGTGAATGGCTACACCTTC.

The chain's CDR3 is CAISGPAQPQHF. The DNA for the CDR3 is TGTGCCATCAGTGGCCCAGCTCAGCCCCAGCATTTT. The genes are TRBV10-3 and TRBJ1-5; no reliable D call. Germline CDR1 is ENHRY and CDR2 is SYGVKD. Trimming removed 4 bases at V and 6 bases at J, with 7 bases between. The CDR3 totals 12 residues.

CDR3 DNA sequence: TGTGCCAGCAGCTCCGGACTAGCGGGCTACGAGCAGTACTTC. Translated: CASSSGLAGYEQYF. The rearrangement joins TRBV7-8 to TRBJ2-7; 11 bases match TRBD2. Germline CDR1 is SGHVS and CDR2 is FQNEAQ. The V and J ends lost 4 bases and 3 bases, in that order; junction bases with no gene match: 2. CDR3 size: 14 residues.

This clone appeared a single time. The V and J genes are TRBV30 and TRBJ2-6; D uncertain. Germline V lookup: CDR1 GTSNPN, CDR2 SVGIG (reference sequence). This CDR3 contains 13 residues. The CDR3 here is CASRPSGANVLTF. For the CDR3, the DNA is TGTGCTTCGAGACCCTCTGGGGCCAACGTCCTGACTTTC.

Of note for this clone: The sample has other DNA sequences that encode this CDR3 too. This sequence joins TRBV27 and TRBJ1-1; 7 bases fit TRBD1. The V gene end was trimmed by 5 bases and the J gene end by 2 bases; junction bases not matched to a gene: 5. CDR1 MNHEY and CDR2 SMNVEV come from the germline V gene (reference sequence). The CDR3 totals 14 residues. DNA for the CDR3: TGTGCCAGCAGTCTGAACAGGGGTAACACTGAAGCTTTCTTT. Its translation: CASSLNRGNTEAFF.

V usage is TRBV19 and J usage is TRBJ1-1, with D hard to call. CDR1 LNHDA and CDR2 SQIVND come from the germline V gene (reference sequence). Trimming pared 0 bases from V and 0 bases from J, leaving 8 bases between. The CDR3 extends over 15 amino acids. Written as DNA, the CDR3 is TGTGCCAGTAGTATAGACGTCCAAATGAACACTGAAGCTTTCTTT. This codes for CASSIDVQMNTEAFF.

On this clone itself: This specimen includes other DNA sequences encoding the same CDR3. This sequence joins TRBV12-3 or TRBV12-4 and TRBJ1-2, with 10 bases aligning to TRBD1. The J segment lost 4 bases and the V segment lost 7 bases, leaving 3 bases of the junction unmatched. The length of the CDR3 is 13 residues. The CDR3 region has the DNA TGTGCCAGCACGGACAGGGGGGGCTATGGCTACACCTTC. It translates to CASTDRGGYGYTF.